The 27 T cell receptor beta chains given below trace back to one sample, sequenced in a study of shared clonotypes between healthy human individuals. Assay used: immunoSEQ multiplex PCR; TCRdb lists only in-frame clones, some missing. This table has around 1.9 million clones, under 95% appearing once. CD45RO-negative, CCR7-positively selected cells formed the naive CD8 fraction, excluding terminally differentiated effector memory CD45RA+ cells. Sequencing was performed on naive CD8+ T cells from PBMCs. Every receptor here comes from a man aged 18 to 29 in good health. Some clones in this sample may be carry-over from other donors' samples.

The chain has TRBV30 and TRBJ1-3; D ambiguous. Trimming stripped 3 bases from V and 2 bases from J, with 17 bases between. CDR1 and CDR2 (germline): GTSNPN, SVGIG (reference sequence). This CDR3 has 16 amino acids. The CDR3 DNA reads TGTGCCTGGAGACCTTTGGCCGAGACGCCTGGAAACACCATATATTTT. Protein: CAWRPLAETPGNTIYF.

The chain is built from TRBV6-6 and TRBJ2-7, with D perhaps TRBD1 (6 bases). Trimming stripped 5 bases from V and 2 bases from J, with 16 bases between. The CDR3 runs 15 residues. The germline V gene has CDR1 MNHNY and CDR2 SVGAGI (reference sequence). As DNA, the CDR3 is TGTGCCAGCAGTCCGTTCCGGGACACCACCTACGAGCAGTACTTC. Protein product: CASSPFRDTTYEQYF.

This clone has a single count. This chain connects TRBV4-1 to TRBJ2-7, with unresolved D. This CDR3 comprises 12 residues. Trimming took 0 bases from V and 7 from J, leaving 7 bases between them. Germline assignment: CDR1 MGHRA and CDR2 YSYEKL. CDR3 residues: CASSQDSREQYF. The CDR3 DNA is TGCGCCAGCAGCCAAGATTCGCGAGAGCAGTACTTC.

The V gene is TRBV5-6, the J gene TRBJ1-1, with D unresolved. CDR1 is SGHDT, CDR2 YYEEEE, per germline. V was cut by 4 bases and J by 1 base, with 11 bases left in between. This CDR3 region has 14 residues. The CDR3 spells CASSPWTGNTEAFF. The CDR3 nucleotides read TGTGCCAGCAGCCCATGGACGGGGAACACTGAAGCTTTCTTT.

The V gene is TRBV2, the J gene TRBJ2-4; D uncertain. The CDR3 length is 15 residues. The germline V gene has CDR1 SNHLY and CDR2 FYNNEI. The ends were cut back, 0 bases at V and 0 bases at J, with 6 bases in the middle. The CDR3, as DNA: TGTGCCAGCAGTGAAGCGCTTCTAGCCAAAAACATTCAGTACTTC. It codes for CASSEALLAKNIQYF.

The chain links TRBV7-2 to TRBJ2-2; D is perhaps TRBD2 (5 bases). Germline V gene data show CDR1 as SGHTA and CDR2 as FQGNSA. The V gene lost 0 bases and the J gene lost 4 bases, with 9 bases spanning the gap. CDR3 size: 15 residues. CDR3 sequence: CASSLALAATGELFF. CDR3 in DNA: TGTGCCAGCAGCTTAGCGCTAGCAGCCACCGGGGAGCTGTTTTTT.

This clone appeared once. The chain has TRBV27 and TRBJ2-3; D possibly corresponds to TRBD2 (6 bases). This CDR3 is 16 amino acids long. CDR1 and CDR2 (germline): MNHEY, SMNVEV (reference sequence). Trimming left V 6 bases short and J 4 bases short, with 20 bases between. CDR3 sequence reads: CASRRRLPGVSDTQYF. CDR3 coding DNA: TGTGCCAGCAGGCGCCGTCTACCGGGAGTCTCAGATACGCAGTATTTT.

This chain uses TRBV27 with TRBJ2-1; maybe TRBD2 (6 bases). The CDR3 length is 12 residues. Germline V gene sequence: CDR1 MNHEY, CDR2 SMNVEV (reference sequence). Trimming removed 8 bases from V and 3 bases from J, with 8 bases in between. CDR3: CASLGGYNEQFF. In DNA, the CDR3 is TGTGCCAGCTTGGGGGGCTACAATGAGCAGTTCTTC.

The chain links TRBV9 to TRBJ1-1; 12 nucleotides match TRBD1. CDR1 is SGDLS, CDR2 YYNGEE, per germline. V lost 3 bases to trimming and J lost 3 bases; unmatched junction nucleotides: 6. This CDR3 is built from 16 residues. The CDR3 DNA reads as TGTGCCAGCAGCGGACGGGACAGGGGGCCTGACACTGAAGCTTTCTTT. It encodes CASSGRDRGPDTEAFF.

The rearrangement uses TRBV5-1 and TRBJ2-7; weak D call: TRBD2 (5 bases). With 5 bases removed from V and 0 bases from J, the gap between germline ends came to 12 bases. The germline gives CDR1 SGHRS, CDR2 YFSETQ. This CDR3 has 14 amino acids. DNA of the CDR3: TGCGCCAGCAGAATCAGCGGAGACTCCTACGAGCAGTACTTC. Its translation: CASRISGDSYEQYF.

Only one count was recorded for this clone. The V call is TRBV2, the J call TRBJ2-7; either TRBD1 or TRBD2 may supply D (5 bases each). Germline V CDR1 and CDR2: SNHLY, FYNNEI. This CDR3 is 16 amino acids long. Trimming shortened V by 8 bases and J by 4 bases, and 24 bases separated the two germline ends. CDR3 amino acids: CASFRPFEGTTYEQYF. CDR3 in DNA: TGTGCCAGCTTCCGTCCCTTTGAGGGGACCACGTACGAGCAGTACTTC. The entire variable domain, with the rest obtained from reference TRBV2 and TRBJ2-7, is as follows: EPEVTQTPSHQVTQMGQEVILRCVPISNHLYFYWYRQILGQKVEFLVSFYNNEISEKSEIFDDQFSVERPDGSNFTLKIRSTKLEDSAMYFCASFRPFEGTTYEQYFGPGTRLTVT.

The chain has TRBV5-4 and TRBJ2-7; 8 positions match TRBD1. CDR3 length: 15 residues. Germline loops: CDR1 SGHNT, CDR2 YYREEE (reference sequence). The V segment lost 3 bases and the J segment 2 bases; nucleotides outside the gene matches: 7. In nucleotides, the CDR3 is TGTGCCAGCAGCTCGTTACAGGGGGGACCCTACGAGCAGTACTTC. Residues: CASSSLQGGPYEQYF. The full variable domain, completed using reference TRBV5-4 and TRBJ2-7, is ETGVTQSPTHLIKTRGQQVTLRCSSQSGHNTVSWYQQALGQGPQFIFQYYREEENGRGNFPPRFSGLQFPNYSSELNVNALELDDSALYLCASSSLQGGPYEQYFGPGTRLTVT.

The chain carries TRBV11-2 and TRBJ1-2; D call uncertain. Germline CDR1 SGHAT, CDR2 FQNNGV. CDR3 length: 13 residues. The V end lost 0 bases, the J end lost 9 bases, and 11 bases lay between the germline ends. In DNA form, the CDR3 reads TGTGCCAGCAGCTTAGATCTTTCCGGGAGCTACACCTTC. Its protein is CASSLDLSGSYTF.

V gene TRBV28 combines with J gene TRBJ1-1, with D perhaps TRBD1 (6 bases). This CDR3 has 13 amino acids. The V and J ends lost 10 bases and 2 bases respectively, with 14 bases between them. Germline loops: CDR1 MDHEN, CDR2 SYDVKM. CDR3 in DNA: TGTGCCACCACGTTCAGGGGCAACACTGAAGCTTTCTTT. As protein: CATTFRGNTEAFF.

The CDR3 sequence: CASSLAVRGVGGEQFF. The CDR3 nucleotides are TGTGCCAGCAGCTTAGCTGTTCGCGGGGTGGGAGGTGAGCAGTTCTTC. The chain couples TRBV7-2 to TRBJ2-1, with D possibly being TRBD2 (6 bases). The CDR3 has 16 amino acids. V was trimmed by 0 bases and J by 9 bases, leaving 18 bases between them. Germline V gene lookup returns CDR1 SGHTA and CDR2 FQGNSA.

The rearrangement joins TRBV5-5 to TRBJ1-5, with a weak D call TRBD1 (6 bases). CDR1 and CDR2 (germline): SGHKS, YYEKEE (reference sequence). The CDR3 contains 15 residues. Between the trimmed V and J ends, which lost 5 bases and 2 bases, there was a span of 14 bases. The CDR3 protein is CASSPDRWGNQPQHF. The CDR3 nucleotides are TGTGCCAGCAGTCCTGACAGGTGGGGCAATCAGCCCCAGCATTTT.

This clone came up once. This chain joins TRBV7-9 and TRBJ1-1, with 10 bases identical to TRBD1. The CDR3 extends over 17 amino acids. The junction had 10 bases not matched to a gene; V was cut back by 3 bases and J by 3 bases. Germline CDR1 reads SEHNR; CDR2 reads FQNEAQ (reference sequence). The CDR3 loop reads CASSFSPGQGMDTEAFF. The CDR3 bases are TGTGCCAGCAGCTTTTCCCCGGGACAGGGGATGGACACTGAAGCTTTCTTT.

The DNA of the CDR3 is TGTGCCAGCGGGACAGGCGTGAACACTGAAGCTTTCTTT. This sequence encodes CASGTGVNTEAFF. The genes are TRBV9 and TRBJ1-1; 8 bases are shared with TRBD1. The CDR3 has 13 residues. Trimming took 7 bases from V and 0 from J; bases not matched to a gene: 2. Germline lookup yields CDR1 SGDLS and CDR2 YYNGEE. Full variable domain (rest looked up from reference TRBV9 and TRBJ1-1): DSGVTQTPKHLITATGQRVTLRCSPRSGDLSVYWYQQSLDQGLQFLIQYYNGEERAKGNILERFSAQQFPDLHSELNLSSLELGDSALYFCASGTGVNTEAFFGQGTRLTVV.

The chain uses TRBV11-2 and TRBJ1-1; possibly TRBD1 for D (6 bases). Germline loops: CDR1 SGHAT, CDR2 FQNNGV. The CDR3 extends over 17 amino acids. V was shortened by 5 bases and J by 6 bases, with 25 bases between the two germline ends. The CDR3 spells CASSPPLGGGGGPEAFF. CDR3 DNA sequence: TGTGCCAGCAGCCCACCGCTTGGGGGGGGAGGGGGGCCTGAAGCTTTCTTT.

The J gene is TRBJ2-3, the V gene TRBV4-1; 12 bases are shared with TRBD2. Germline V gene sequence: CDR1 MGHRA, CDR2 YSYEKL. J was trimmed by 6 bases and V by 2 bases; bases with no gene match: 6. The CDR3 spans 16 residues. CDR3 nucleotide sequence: TGCGCCAGCAGCCAAAAGACTAGCGGGAGTGGTGATACGCAGTATTTT. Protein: CASSQKTSGSGDTQYF.

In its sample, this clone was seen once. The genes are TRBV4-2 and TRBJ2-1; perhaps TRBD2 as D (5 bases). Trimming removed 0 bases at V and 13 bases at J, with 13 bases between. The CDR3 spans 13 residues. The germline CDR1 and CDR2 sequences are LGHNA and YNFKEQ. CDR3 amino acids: CASSQESGSSQFF. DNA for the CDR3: TGTGCCAGCAGCCAAGAGTCGGGGTCCTCTCAGTTCTTC.

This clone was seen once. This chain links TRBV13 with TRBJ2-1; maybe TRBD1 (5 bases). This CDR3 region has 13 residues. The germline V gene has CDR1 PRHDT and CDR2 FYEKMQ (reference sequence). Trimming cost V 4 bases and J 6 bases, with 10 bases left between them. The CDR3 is CASSWGRGNEQFF. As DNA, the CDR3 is TGTGCCAGCAGCTGGGGTAGGGGCAATGAGCAGTTCTTC. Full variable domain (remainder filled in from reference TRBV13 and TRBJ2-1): AAGVIQSPRHLIKEKRETATLKCYPIPRHDTVYWYQQGPGQDPQFLISFYEKMQSDKGSIPDRFSAQQFSDYHSELNMSSLELGDSALYFCASSWGRGNEQFFGPGTRLTVL.

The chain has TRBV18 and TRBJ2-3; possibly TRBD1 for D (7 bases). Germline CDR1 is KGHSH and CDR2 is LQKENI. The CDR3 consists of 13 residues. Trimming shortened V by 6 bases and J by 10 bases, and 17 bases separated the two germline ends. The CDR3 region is CASSPIRGEAQYF. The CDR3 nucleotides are TGTGCCAGCTCGCCGATCAGGGGGGAAGCGCAGTATTTT.

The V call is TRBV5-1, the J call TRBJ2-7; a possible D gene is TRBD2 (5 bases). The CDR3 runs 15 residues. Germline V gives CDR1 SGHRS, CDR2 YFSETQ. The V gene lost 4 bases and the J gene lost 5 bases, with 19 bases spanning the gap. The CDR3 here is CASSPSGGSVHEQYF. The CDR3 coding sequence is TGCGCCAGCAGCCCCTCTGGTGGTAGCGTGCACGAGCAGTACTTC. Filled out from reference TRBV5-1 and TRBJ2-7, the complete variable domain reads KAGVTQTPRYLIKTRGQQVTLSCSPISGHRSVSWYQQTPGQGLQFLFEYFSETQRNKGNFPGRFSGRQFSNSRSEMNVSTLELGDSALYLCASSPSGGSVHEQYFGPGTRLTVT.

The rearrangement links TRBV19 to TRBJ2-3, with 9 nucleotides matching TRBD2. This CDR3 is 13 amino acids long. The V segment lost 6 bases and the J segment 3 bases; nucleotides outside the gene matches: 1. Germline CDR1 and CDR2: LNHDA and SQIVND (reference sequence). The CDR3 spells CASRTSGTDTQYF. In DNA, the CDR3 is TGTGCCAGTAGGACTAGCGGTACAGATACGCAGTATTTT.

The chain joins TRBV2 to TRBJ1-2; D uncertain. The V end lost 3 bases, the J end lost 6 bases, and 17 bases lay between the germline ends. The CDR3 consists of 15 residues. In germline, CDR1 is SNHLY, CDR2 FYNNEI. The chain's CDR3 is CASSDALDNADGYTF. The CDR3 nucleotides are TGTGCCAGCAGTGATGCGCTGGATAACGCGGATGGCTACACCTTC.

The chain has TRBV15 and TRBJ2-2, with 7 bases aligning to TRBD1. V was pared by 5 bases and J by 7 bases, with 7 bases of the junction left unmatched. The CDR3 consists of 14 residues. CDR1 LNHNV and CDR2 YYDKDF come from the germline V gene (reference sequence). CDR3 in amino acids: CATSDRDSIGELFF. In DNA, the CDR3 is TGTGCCACCAGCGACCGGGACAGCATCGGGGAGCTGTTTTTT.